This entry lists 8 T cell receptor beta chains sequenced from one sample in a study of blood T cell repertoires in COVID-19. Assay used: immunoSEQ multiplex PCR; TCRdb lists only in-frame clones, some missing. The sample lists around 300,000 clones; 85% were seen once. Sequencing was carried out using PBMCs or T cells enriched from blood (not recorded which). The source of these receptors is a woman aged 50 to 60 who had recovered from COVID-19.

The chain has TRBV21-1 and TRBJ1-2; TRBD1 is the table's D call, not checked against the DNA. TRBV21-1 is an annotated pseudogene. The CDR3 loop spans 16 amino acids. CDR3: CASSKPITDNNYGYTF. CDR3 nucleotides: TGTGCCAGCAGCAAACCTATTACGGACAATAACTATGGCTACACCTTC.

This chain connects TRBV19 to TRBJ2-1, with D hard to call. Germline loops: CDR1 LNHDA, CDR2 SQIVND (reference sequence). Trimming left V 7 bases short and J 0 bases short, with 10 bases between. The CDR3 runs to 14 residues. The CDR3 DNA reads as TGTGCCAGTAATGTTCGACACTCCTACAATGAGCAGTTCTTC. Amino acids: CASNVRHSYNEQFF. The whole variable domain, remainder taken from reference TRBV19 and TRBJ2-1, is DGGITQSPKYLFRKEGQNVTLSCEQNLNHDAMYWYRQDPGQGLRLIYYSQIVNDFQKGDIAEGYSVSREKKESFPLTVTSAQKNPTAFYLCASNVRHSYNEQFFGPGTRLTVL.

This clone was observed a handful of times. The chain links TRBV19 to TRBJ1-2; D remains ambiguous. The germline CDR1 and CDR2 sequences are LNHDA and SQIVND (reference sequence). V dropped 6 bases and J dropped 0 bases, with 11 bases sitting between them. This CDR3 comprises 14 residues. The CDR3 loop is CASSPSRANYGYTF. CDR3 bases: TGTGCCAGTAGCCCCTCGAGAGCTAACTATGGCTACACCTTC. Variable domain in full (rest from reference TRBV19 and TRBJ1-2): DGGITQSPKYLFRKEGQNVTLSCEQNLNHDAMYWYRQDPGQGLRLIYYSQIVNDFQKGDIAEGYSVSREKKESFPLTVTSAQKNPTAFYLCASSPSRANYGYTFGSGTRLTVV.

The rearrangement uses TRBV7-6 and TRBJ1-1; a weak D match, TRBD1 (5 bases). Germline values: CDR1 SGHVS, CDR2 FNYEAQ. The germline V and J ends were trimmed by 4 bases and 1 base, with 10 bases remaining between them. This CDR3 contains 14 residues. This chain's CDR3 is CASSSLDRNTEAFF. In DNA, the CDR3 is TGTGCCAGCAGCTCCCTCGACAGGAACACTGAAGCTTTCTTT. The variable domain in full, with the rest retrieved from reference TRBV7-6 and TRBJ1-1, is GAGVSQSPRYKVTKRGQDVALRCDPISGHVSLYWYRQALGQGPEFLTYFNYEAQQDKSGLPNDRFSAERPEGSISTLTIQRTEQRDSAMYRCASSSLDRNTEAFFGQGTRLTVV.

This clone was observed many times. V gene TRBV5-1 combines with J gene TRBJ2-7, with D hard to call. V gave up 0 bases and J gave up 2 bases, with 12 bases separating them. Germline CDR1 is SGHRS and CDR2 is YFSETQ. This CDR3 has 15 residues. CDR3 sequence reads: CASSLVRRLAYEQYF. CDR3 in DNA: TGCGCCAGCAGCTTGGTCCGGCGGCTAGCCTACGAGCAGTACTTC.

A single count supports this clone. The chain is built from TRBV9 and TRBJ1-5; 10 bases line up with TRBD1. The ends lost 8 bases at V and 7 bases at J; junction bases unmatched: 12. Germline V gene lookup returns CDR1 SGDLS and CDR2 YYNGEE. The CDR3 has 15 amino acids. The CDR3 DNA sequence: TGTGCCAGTTCTCCTAGCGGGACAGGGGTCCAGCCCCAGCATTTT. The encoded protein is CASSPSGTGVQPQHF.

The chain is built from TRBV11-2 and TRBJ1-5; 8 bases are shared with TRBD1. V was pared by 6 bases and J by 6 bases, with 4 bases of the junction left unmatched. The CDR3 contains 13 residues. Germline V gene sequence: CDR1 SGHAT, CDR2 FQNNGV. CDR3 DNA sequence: TGTGCCAGCAGTCAGGACAGGGCTCAGCCCCAGCATTTT. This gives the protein CASSQDRAQPQHF.

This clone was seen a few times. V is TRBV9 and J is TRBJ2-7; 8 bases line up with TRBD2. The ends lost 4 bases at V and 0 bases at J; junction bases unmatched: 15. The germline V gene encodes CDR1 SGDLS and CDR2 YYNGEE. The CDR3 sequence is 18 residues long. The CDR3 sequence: CASSTSPTTSGASYEQYF. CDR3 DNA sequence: TGTGCCAGCAGCACCTCCCCCACTACTAGCGGCGCCTCCTACGAGCAGTACTTC.